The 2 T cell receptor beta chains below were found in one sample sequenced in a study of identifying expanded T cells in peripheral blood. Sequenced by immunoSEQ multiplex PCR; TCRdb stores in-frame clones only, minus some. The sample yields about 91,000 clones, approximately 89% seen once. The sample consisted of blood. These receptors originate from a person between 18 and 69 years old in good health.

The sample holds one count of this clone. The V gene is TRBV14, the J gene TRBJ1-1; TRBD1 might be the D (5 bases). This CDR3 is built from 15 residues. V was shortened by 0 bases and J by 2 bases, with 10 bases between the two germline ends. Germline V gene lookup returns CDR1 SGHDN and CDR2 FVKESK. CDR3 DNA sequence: TGTGCCAGCAGCCAAGATAAGGGACGAAACACTGAAGCTTTCTTT. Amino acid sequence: CASSQDKGRNTEAFF.

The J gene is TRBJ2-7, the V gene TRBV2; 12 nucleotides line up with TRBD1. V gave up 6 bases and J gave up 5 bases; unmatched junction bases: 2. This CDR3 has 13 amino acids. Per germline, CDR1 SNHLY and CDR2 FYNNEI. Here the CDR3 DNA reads TGTGCCAGCAGGGGACAGGGGGCGGACGAGCAGTACTTC. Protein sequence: CASRGQGADEQYF.